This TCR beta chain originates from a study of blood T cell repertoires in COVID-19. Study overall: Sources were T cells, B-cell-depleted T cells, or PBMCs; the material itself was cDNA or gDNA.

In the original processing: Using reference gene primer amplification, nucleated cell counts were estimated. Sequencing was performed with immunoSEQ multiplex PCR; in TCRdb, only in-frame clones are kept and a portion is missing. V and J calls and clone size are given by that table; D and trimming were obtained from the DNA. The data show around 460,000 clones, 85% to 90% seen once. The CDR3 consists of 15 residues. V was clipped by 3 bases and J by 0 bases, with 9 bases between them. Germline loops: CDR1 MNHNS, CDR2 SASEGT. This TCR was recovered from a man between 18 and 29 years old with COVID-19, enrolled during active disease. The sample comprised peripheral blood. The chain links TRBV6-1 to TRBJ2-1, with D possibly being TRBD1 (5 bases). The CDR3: CASSEDKSSYNEQFF. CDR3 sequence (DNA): TGTGCCAGCAGTGAGGACAAAAGCTCCTACAATGAGCAGTTCTTC.